The clone carrying this TCR beta chain has more than one count but fewer than ten. What it recognizes is unknown. TCRdb re-called the reads with MiXCR, one entry per CDR3 protein. The repertoire holds a few hundred thousand distinct CDR3 sequences, with around 20% as singletons. This sample is drawn from a study of T cell repertoires in cytomegalovirus infection. Study-wide findings and caveats: Based on cumulative public TCR beta family frequency, carriers of CMV plus the relevant HLA were identified. Ex vivo responses were dominated by HLA-C-restricted CMV-specific TCR beta clonotypes.

This CDR3 is built from 13 residues. From germline, CDR1 is SGHTA and CDR2 FQGNSA. J gave up 12 bases and V 7 bases, and 8 bases lay outside the gene matches. This chain connects TRBV7-2 to TRBJ2-3, with 12 positions matching TRBD2. This receptor was taken from a human donor in good health (CMV status not recorded). Some clones in this sample may be carry-over from other donors' samples. This sample comprised cultured PBMCs, obtained from culture after CMV antigen stimulation. DNA of the CDR3: TGTGCCAGCATCGGACTAGCGGGGAGGCGCCAGTATTTT. It encodes CASIGLAGRRQYF.